This T cell receptor (beta chain) was captured in a study of T cell responses to AZD1222 COVID-19 vaccine. Overall study findings and caveats: Spike-wide coverage was observed for vaccine-associated CD4 TCRs, with dominant responses at 160-218 and 743-854.

With regard to this clone: As yet, its antigen is unknown.

Germline trimming cut 5 bases from V and 0 bases from J; bases unmatched to any gene: 7. The length of the CDR3 is 15 residues. Germline CDR1 and CDR2: LGHDT and YNNKEL (reference sequence). The data were produced by immunoSEQ multiplex PCR, yet TCRdb's version contains in-frame clones alone and is incomplete. This sample has some 150,000 clones, with under 95% found just once. The sequencing used peripheral blood, collected on day 0 of AZD1222 vaccination. The rearrangement joins TRBV3-1 (or the pseudogene TRBV3-2) to TRBJ2-7; TRBD1 matches 7 bases. This sequence originates from an adult in good health. The CDR3: CASSGRQGSSYEQYF. The DNA of the CDR3 is TGTGCCAGCAGCGGTAGACAGGGAAGCTCCTACGAGCAGTACTTC.